The clone carrying this T cell receptor beta chain was observed a single time. Some clones are missing from TCRdb's copy, which holds only in-frame ones; the method was immunoSEQ multiplex PCR. The table has roughly 190,000 clones, 75% to 95% seen once; the top ten hold approximately 1.5%. CDR3 length: 15 residues. Germline-derived CDR1 and CDR2 are MNHEY and SVGAGI. The ends lost 6 bases at V and 0 bases at J; junction bases unmatched: 2. This record belongs to a study of control samples from healthy donors and cancer patients. The chain employs TRBV6-5 and TRBJ2-4; 10 bases agree with TRBD2. Sequencing was performed on blood. This TCR was recovered from a woman in her 30s in good health. Written as DNA, the CDR3 is TGTGCCAGCAGCGGACTAGCGGAAGCCAAAAACATTCAGTACTTC. It specifies CASSGLAEAKNIQYF.